The source of this T cell receptor (beta chain) is a study of blood T cell repertoires in COVID-19. At the level of the study: Donors in the United States, Italy and Spain gave samples during acute or convalescent COVID-19. T cells, B-cell-depleted T cells, or PBMCs supplied cDNA or gDNA.

In the source study's methods: Estimates of nucleated cell counts were drawn from the amplification of reference gene primers. Profiled with immunoSEQ multiplex PCR; TCRdb holds only in-frame clones, not every one. V, J and clone size reflect that table, while D and trimming were determined from the DNA. The data show some 47,000 clones, with more than 70% seen just once and 2.1% held by the top ten. The sequence derives from a woman aged 55-70 years with acute or convalescent COVID-19. Sequencing was performed on peripheral blood.

CDR3 protein: CASSQAGSRGIYEQYF. The CDR3 bases are TGTGCCAGCAGCCAAGCGGGCTCCCGGGGTATATACGAGCAGTACTTC. The chain joins TRBV4-2 to TRBJ2-7; D may be TRBD2 (5 bases). The CDR3 contains 16 residues. Trimming took 1 base from V and 4 from J, leaving 17 bases between them. Germline lookup yields CDR1 LGHNA and CDR2 YNFKEQ.